One and the same sample provided the 18 T cell receptor beta chains below, sequenced in a study of T cell repertoires in cytomegalovirus infection. TCRdb processed the reads anew with MiXCR; each CDR3 protein has one entry. The table lists around 280,000 distinct CDR3 sequences, approximately 13% of them singletons. Specimen: PBMCs. Receptors were obtained from a human donor in good health (CMV status not recorded). Some clones in this sample may be carry-over from other donors' samples.

This clonotype was seen repeatedly, ten times or more. This chain uses TRBV7-2 with TRBJ1-5; D is possibly TRBD1 (6 bases). Trimming removed 2 bases at V and 7 bases at J, with 12 bases between. The germline CDR1 and CDR2 sequences are SGHTA and FQGNSA. The CDR3 is 14 residues long. CDR3 bases: TGTGCCAGCAGCTTAAAAACAGGGTGGCAGCCCCAGCATTTT. Encoded protein: CASSLKTGWQPQHF.

The sample holds many counts of this clonotype. The genes are TRBV11-2 and TRBJ2-3; tentatively, D is TRBD1 (6 bases). The germline gives CDR1 SGHAT, CDR2 FQNNGV. Trimming removed 3 bases at V and 2 bases at J, with 9 bases between. The CDR3 contains 14 residues. The CDR3 coding sequence is TGTGCCAGCAGCTTGGACAGAATCACAGATACGCAGTATTTT. It translates to CASSLDRITDTQYF.

This chain links TRBV2 with TRBJ2-7; no definite D call. CDR3 size: 14 residues. The germline V and J ends were trimmed by 6 bases and 0 bases, with 12 bases remaining between them. CDR1 and CDR2 from the germline V gene are SNHLY and FYNNEI. Here the CDR3 DNA reads TGTGCCAGCAGGGCAGACTCGAGCTCCTACGAGCAGTACTTC. Its protein is CASRADSSSYEQYF.

A few counts support this clonotype. The rearrangement links TRBV7-2 to TRBJ2-3, with TRBD2 matching over 10 bases. The CDR3 is 16 residues long. The J segment lost 3 bases and the V segment lost 4 bases, leaving 7 bases of the junction unmatched. Germline CDR1 SGHTA, CDR2 FQGNSA. The CDR3 sequence is CASSSLAGDSTDTQYF. For the CDR3, the DNA is TGTGCCAGCAGCTCTCTAGCGGGAGATTCGACAGATACGCAGTATTTT.

This clonotype showed up many times. The chain has TRBV7-8 and TRBJ1-4; 7 bases fit TRBD1. Looked up from germline, CDR1 is SGHVS and CDR2 is FQNEAQ. J gave up 7 bases and V 1 base, and 9 bases lay outside the gene matches. The CDR3 is made up of 16 amino acids. The CDR3 nucleotides read TGTGCCAGCAGCTTAGACCCGACAGGGAGGACTGAAAAACTGTTTTTT. It encodes CASSLDPTGRTEKLFF.

This rearrangement joins TRBV29-1 to TRBJ2-7; no definite D call. V was clipped by 2 bases and J by 3 bases, with 5 bases between them. The CDR3 totals 11 residues. Germline assignment: CDR1 SQVTM and CDR2 ANQGSEA. In DNA form, the CDR3 reads TGCAGCGTTGAAAGTAACTACGAGCAGTACTTC. Translated, it gives CSVESNYEQYF.

At least ten counts were recorded for this clonotype. The V gene is TRBV7-2, the J gene TRBJ2-5, with D possibly TRBD1 on 6 matching bases. The germline V gene encodes CDR1 SGHTA and CDR2 FQGNSA. The CDR3 has 18 residues. Trimming removed 1 base at V and 0 bases at J, with 18 bases between. As DNA, the CDR3 is TGTGCCAGCAGCTTAGGCGCGTTGCCAGGGGCCCACCAAGAGACCCAGTACTTC. Translated: CASSLGALPGAHQETQYF.

The chain's CDR3 is CSVGQGVVETQYF. The CDR3 DNA reads as TGCAGCGTCGGACAGGGAGTGGTAGAGACCCAGTACTTC. V is TRBV29-1 and J is TRBJ2-5; 8 nucleotides line up with TRBD1. Per the germline V gene, CDR1 is SQVTM and CDR2 is ANQGSEA. The CDR3 extends over 13 amino acids. V shed 6 bases and J 4 bases; nucleotides not matched to a gene: 7.

There are many counts of this clonotype. The chain uses TRBV7-8 and TRBJ1-5; no definite D call. The V end lost 7 bases, the J end lost 7 bases, and 14 bases lay between the germline ends. There are 13 residues in the CDR3. Germline loops: CDR1 SGHVS, CDR2 FQNEAQ. The CDR3 DNA follows: TGTGCCAGCAAAGCAGCCTCAGAGCAGCCCCAGCATTTT. It encodes CASKAASEQPQHF.

The chain links TRBV5-4 to TRBJ1-1; D might be TRBD1 (5 bases). This CDR3 contains 16 residues. Between the trimmed V and J ends, which lost 0 bases and 2 bases, there was a span of 14 bases. Germline values: CDR1 SGHNT, CDR2 YYREEE (reference sequence). CDR3 in amino acids: CASSLGGTQVNTEAFF. The CDR3, as DNA: TGTGCCAGCAGCTTGGGGGGGACGCAGGTTAACACTGAAGCTTTCTTT.

There are many counts of this clonotype. This chain connects TRBV4-1 to TRBJ1-5, with a tentative D call TRBD1 (5 bases). The CDR3 totals 15 residues. Germline loops: CDR1 MGHRA, CDR2 YSYEKL. V was trimmed by 2 bases and J by 7 bases, leaving 15 bases between them. The CDR3 sequence is CASSQSPGNDQPQHF. The CDR3 DNA follows: TGCGCCAGCAGCCAATCTCCAGGGAACGACCAGCCCCAGCATTTT.

The chain couples TRBV28 to TRBJ2-5; tentative D call: TRBD2 (7 bases). In germline, CDR1 is MDHEN, CDR2 SYDVKM. The CDR3 extends over 14 amino acids. V was clipped by 6 bases and J by 3 bases, with 14 bases between them. The CDR3 loop reads CASRTGRGEETQYF. In nucleotides, the CDR3 is TGTGCCAGCAGGACTGGGAGGGGGGAAGAGACCCAGTACTTC.

At least ten counts were recorded for this clonotype. The chain links TRBV7-2 to TRBJ2-1; D is ambiguous. The CDR3 has 13 amino acids. CDR1 is SGHTA, CDR2 FQGNSA, per germline. With 1 base removed from V and 5 bases from J, the gap between germline ends came to 6 bases. The CDR3 coding sequence is TGTGCCAGCAGCTTAGAAGTAAACAATGAGCAGTTCTTC. This encodes CASSLEVNNEQFF.

The chain combines TRBV7-3 with TRBJ1-5; a possible D gene is TRBD1 (6 bases). The germline gives CDR1 SGHTA, CDR2 FQGTGA. CDR3 size: 16 residues. Deletions cut 3 bases from V and 1 base from J, with 13 bases between. In DNA form, the CDR3 reads TGTGCCAGCAGCTTCCGCCGGGGGACAAGCAATCAGCCCCAGCATTTT. As protein: CASSFRRGTSNQPQHF.

Ten or more counts support this clonotype. The V call is TRBV7-2, the J call TRBJ2-2, with D perhaps being TRBD1 or TRBD2 (5 bases each). Germline CDR1 reads SGHTA; CDR2 reads FQGNSA. This CDR3 region has 15 residues. Between the trimmed V and J ends, which lost 4 bases and 1 base, there was a span of 10 bases. CDR3 sequence reads: CASSWGSGNTGELFF. The CDR3 DNA sequence: TGTGCCAGCAGCTGGGGGAGCGGGAACACCGGGGAGCTGTTTTTT.

This clonotype occurred many times. V and J are TRBV7-8 and TRBJ2-7; D gene unclear. Between the trimmed V and J ends, which lost 8 bases and 2 bases, there was a span of 4 bases. The CDR3 has 10 amino acids. CDR1 and CDR2 (germline): SGHVS, FQNEAQ. CDR3 amino acids: CASGAYEQYF. The DNA for the CDR3 is TGTGCCAGCGGGGCCTACGAGCAGTACTTC. Complete variable domain (other parts from reference TRBV7-8 and TRBJ2-7): GAGVSQSPRYKVAKRGQDVALRCDPISGHVSLFWYQQALGQGPEFLTYFQNEAQLDKSGLPSDRFFAERPEGSVSTLKIQRTQQEDSAVYLCASGAYEQYFGPGTRLTVT.

This clonotype was seen more than once but under ten times. The chain recombines TRBV12-3 or TRBV12-4 with TRBJ1-1, with a weak D call TRBD1 (5 bases). CDR3 length: 14 residues. The V end lost 7 bases, the J end lost 5 bases, and 17 bases lay between the germline ends. The CDR3 DNA is TGTGCCAGCATTCCTCAGGGTAGGAAGACTGAAGCTTTCTTT. It translates to CASIPQGRKTEAFF.

The rearrangement links TRBV29-1 to TRBJ1-2; D not resolved. Trimming cost V 7 bases and J 0 bases, with 18 bases left between them. CDR3 length: 15 amino acids. The germline CDR1 and CDR2 sequences are SQVTM and ANQGSEA. CDR3 protein: CSGFFETPTNYGYTF. The CDR3 region has the DNA TGCAGCGGTTTCTTTGAGACACCAACTAACTATGGCTACACCTTC.